This TCR beta chain appears in the sequencing data of a study of blood T cells in healthy people across ages. Study-wide findings and caveats: Among T cells, TCR beta diversity per million cells dropped roughly linearly as age rose.

To note about this clonotype: What it binds is not known.

The second PCR ran about 6 to 11 cycles with a sample-barcoded 5' primer and J-beta primers. TCRdb re-derived calls from the 5' RACE reads in MiXCR, one entry per CDR3 protein. The profile shows approximately 1.5 million distinct CDR3 sequences, around 40% of them singletons. This clonotype originated in a woman in her late teens or twenties in good health. Sequencing was done on a sample of blood.

The CDR3 nucleotides are TGCAGTGCTAGAGATCTGCGGCGAAGGGAGGGGAAAGAGACCCAGTACTTC. Its protein is CSARDLRRREGKETQYF. The V and J genes are TRBV20-1 and TRBJ2-5; 7 bases are shared with TRBD2. The CDR3 totals 17 residues. CDR1 is DFQATT, CDR2 SNEGSKA, per germline (reference sequence). The V segment lost 0 bases and the J segment 3 bases; nucleotides outside the gene matches: 13.